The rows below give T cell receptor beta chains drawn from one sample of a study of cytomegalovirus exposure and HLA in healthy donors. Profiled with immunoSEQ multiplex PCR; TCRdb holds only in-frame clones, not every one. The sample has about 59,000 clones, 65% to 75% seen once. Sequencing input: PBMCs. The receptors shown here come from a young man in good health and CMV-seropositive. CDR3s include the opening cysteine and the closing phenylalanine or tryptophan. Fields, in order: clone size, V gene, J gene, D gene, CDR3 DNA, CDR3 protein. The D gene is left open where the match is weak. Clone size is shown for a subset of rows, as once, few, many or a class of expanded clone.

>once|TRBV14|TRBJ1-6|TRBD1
TGTGCCAGCAGCCTAGGGGGCAGCCTCTATAATTCACCCCTCCACTTT
CASSLGGSLYNSPLHF
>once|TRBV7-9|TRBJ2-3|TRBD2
TGTGCCAGCAGCCCCCCACGGGCGGGGGGGACAGATACGCAGTATTTT
CASSPPRAGGTDTQYF
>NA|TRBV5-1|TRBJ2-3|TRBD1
TGCGCCAGCAGCTTGTTGGGACAGGGGACAGATACGCAGTATTTT
CASSLLGQGTDTQYF
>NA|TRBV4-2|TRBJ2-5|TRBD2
TGTGCCAGCAGCCAAGATGGTCGGGGGCGGGGGGGGCCTAAAGAGACCCAGTACTTC
CASSQDGRGRGGPKETQYF
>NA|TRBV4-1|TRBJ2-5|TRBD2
TGCGCCAGCAGCCCGATAGCGGGGAGCGGGGCCCAGTACTTC
CASSPIAGSGAQYF
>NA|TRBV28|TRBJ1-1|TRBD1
TGTGCCAGCAGTTTGACAGGGGGGAGGACTGAAGCTTTCTTT
CASSLTGGRTEAFF
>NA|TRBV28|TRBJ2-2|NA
TGTGCCAGCAGTTTAACTGTATACACCGGGGAGCTGTTTTTT
CASSLTVYTGELFF
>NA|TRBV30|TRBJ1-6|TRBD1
TGTGCCGGAGAACAGGGGGAGGGGACACCCCCCCACTTT
CAGEQGEGTPPHF
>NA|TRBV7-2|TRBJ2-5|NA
TGTGCCAGCAGCCCCCGTTCCGGGACTCCTATCAAAGAGACCCAGTACTTC
CASSPRSGTPIKETQYF
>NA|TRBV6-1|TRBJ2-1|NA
TGTGCCAGCACCAGCTCCTACAATGAGCAGTTCTTC
CASTSSYNEQFF
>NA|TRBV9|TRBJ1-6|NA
TGTGCCAGCAGCGTCGCCCCCGATAGGGGCAATTCACCCCTCCACTTT
CASSVAPDRGNSPLHF